The entry below describes one TCR beta chain. Other nucleotide sequences in the sample specify the same CDR3. The data are from a study of blood T cell repertoires in COVID-19. Across the study: Spain, Italy and the United States supplied samples that represented acute and convalescent COVID-19.

Per the study methods: Scientists estimated how many nucleated cells there were by amplifying reference gene primers. Sequencing used immunoSEQ multiplex PCR; TCRdb keeps in-frame clones, though not all of them. From that table come the V and J calls and clone size; the DNA was used to work out D and trimming. This repertoire shows a few hundred thousand clones, roughly 88% found once; its top ten account for roughly 1.6%. V shed 7 bases, J shed 3 bases, and the junction held 7 bases outside the gene matches. The CDR3 runs 14 residues. From germline, CDR1 is SNHLY and CDR2 FYNNEI. This TCR was sampled from a woman in her fifties or sixties with acute or convalescent COVID-19. The sample comprised peripheral blood. The chain combines TRBV2 with TRBJ2-7, with 9 bases identical to TRBD2. The CDR3 DNA reads as TGTGCCAGCACATCGTTAGCGGGGGACTACGAGCAGTACTTC. Its translation: CASTSLAGDYEQYF.